These 32 T cell receptor beta chains originate from one sample sequenced in a study of blood T cell repertoires in COVID-19 (dated by TCRdb to the early 2020s). Library preparation employed the immunoSEQ multiplex PCR assay. The table comes from immuneACCESS by way of TCRdb, which keeps in-frame sequences with V and J called. Part of the clones is missing from these tables; in studies checked, under half for an unresolved V gene and the rest for unknown reasons. The sample contains about 170,000 clones, about 90% of them found a single time. The ten largest clonotypes hold about 4.6% of the sample. The source material was peripheral blood. The receptors were sampled from a man aged 30 to 39 with COVID-19, enrolled during active disease.

J is TRBJ2-2 and V is TRBV7-7; tentatively, D is TRBD2 (7 bases). Germline lookup yields CDR1 SSHAT and CDR2 FNYEAQ (reference sequence). Trimming removed 5 bases at V and 6 bases at J, with 16 bases between. This CDR3 region has 15 residues. The CDR3 DNA reads TGTGCCAGCAGCCCAGGAGGGGGGGATGCCGGGGAGCTGTTTTTT. Residues: CASSPGGGDAGELFF.

V usage is TRBV6-6 and J usage is TRBJ2-1; TRBD1 matches at 7 bases. The CDR3 is made up of 11 amino acids. The germline CDR1 and CDR2 sequences are MNHNY and SVGAGI (reference sequence). The J segment lost 6 bases and the V segment lost 7 bases, leaving 0 bases of the junction unmatched. The CDR3 region is CASNRGNEQFF. The CDR3 DNA reads as TGTGCCAGCAACAGGGGCAATGAGCAGTTCTTC.

This clone was counted only a few times. This sequence joins TRBV18 and TRBJ1-4; 7 nucleotides line up with TRBD1. V lost 5 bases and J lost 8; bases outside the gene matches: 8. This CDR3 is built from 14 residues. CDR1 KGHSH and CDR2 LQKENI come from the germline V gene. The CDR3 sequence is CASSSRQGWEKLFF. The CDR3, as DNA: TGTGCCAGCTCAAGCCGACAGGGCTGGGAAAAACTGTTTTTT. The whole variable domain, remainder taken from reference TRBV18 and TRBJ1-4, is NAGVMQNPRHLVRRRGQEARLRCSPMKGHSHVYWYRQLPEEGLKFMVYLQKENIIDESGMPKERFSAEFPKEGPSILRIQQVVRGDSAAYFCASSSRQGWEKLFFGSGTQLSVL.

J is TRBJ2-3 and V is TRBV7-8; no definite D call. The CDR3 is 12 residues long. CDR1 and CDR2 from the germline V gene are SGHVS and FQNEAQ. V lost 0 bases and J lost 5, with 3 bases in between. The CDR3 DNA reads TGTGCCAGCAGCTTAGCTAGAGATACGCAGTATTTT. It yields the protein CASSLARDTQYF.

V gene TRBV5-5 combines with J gene TRBJ1-4, with no clear D. The CDR3 loop spans 14 amino acids. Germline V CDR1 and CDR2: SGHKS, YYEKEE (reference sequence). V dropped 0 bases and J dropped 6 bases, with 9 bases sitting between them. The CDR3 DNA reads as TGTGCCAGCAGCTTGGGCAGAGGTTATGAAAAACTGTTTTTT. Protein sequence: CASSLGRGYEKLFF.

On this clone: At one boundary the junction diverges from the germline segment, which might be a read error. The chain recombines TRBV12-3 or TRBV12-4 with TRBJ1-2, with a possible D match to TRBD1 (6 bases). The CDR3 is 13 amino acids. CDR3 protein: CASSLLQGNGYAF. The CDR3 nucleotides are TGTGCCAGCAGTTTACTTCAGGGGAATGGCTACGCCTTC.

The chain recombines TRBV5-4 with TRBJ1-1, with unresolved D. Trimming removed 2 bases from V and 0 bases from J, with 8 bases in between. CDR1 and CDR2 (germline): SGHNT, YYREEE (reference sequence). There are 14 residues in the CDR3. The CDR3 here is CASSLSGVNTEAFF. CDR3 coding DNA: TGTGCCAGCAGCTTATCGGGAGTGAACACTGAAGCTTTCTTT.

The table lists this clone with a few counts. The chain links TRBV6-1 to TRBJ2-3; 8 bases are shared with TRBD2. The CDR3 is made up of 16 amino acids. CDR1 MNHNS and CDR2 SASEGT come from the germline V gene. V trimming: 2 bases; J trimming: 6 bases; junction bases outside the gene matches: 10. In DNA form, the CDR3 reads TGTGCCAGCAGTGAACCCCACCGGGAGGGGGGGGATACGCAGTATTTT. This gives the protein CASSEPHREGGDTQYF.

This rearrangement joins TRBV29-1 to TRBJ2-5, with D maybe TRBD1 (5 bases). The ends were cut back, 6 bases at V and 1 base at J, with 12 bases in the middle. The CDR3 has 13 amino acids. CDR1 is SQVTM and CDR2 is ANQGSEA in the germline V gene. CDR3 residues: CSVRTTSQETQYF. The CDR3 DNA sequence: TGCAGCGTCCGGACAACCAGCCAAGAGACCCAGTACTTC.

The rearrangement joins TRBV10-3 to TRBJ1-6; TRBD1 might be the D (5 bases). This CDR3 comprises 16 residues. V was clipped by 2 bases and J by 2 bases, with 10 bases between them. Germline V gene sequence: CDR1 ENHRY, CDR2 SYGVKD. CDR3 bases: TGTGCCATCAGTGAGCCAGGGTTTACCTATAATTCACCCCTCCACTTT. Protein sequence: CAISEPGFTYNSPLHF.

The chain combines TRBV4-2 with TRBJ2-7, with D uncertain. V was cut by 8 bases and J by 0 bases, with 5 bases left in between. The CDR3 length is 11 residues. Germline assignment: CDR1 LGHNA and CDR2 YNFKEQ. CDR3 residues: CASATSYEQYF. As DNA, the CDR3 is TGTGCCAGCGCTACCTCCTACGAGCAGTACTTC.

The V call is TRBV5-4, the J call TRBJ2-7, with 7 bases identical to TRBD1. Germline V gene sequence: CDR1 SGHNT, CDR2 YYREEE (reference sequence). J was trimmed by 3 bases and V by 4 bases; bases with no gene match: 4. The CDR3 consists of 13 residues. The CDR3 sequence is CASSPDRDYEQYF. CDR3 DNA sequence: TGTGCCAGCAGCCCCGACAGGGACTACGAGCAGTACTTC.

The chain joins TRBV19 to TRBJ1-5; D is uncertain. The CDR3 runs to 15 residues. The germline V gene has CDR1 LNHDA and CDR2 SQIVND (reference sequence). V was pared by 5 bases and J by 0 bases, with 11 bases between. The CDR3 here is CASSDQVYSNQPQHF. The CDR3 bases are TGTGCCAGTAGTGATCAGGTGTATAGCAATCAGCCCCAGCATTTT.

The chain joins TRBV7-2 to TRBJ2-3; 7 bases align to TRBD2. This CDR3 comprises 16 residues. Trimming at V came to 2 bases and at J to 2 bases, leaving 7 bases not matched to a gene. Germline CDR1 reads SGHTA; CDR2 reads FQGNSA. The DNA of the CDR3 is TGTGCCAGCAGCTTAAGGTGGCTAGCGGACACAGATACGCAGTATTTT. This gives the protein CASSLRWLADTDTQYF.

The chain is built from TRBV9 and TRBJ2-3, with TRBD2 matching 8 bases. The CDR3 covers 15 residues. Trimming cost V 0 bases and J 4 bases; bases outside gene matches: 4. CDR1 and CDR2 (germline): SGDLS, YYNGEE. The CDR3 sequence: CASSVVAGGPDTQYF. As DNA, the CDR3 is TGTGCCAGCAGCGTAGTGGCGGGGGGTCCAGATACGCAGTATTTT.

The V and J genes are TRBV19 and TRBJ2-5; D is perhaps TRBD2 (5 bases). The CDR3 loop spans 14 amino acids. Trimming left V 5 bases short and J 3 bases short, with 13 bases between. CDR1 and CDR2 (germline): LNHDA, SQIVND (reference sequence). The chain's CDR3 is CASSSTRVEETQYF. CDR3 nucleotide sequence: TGTGCCAGTAGTTCAACGAGGGTGGAAGAGACCCAGTACTTC.

V usage is TRBV28 and J usage is TRBJ2-1; D possibly corresponds to TRBD1 (8 bases). V lost 8 bases and J lost 7, with 21 bases in between. The CDR3 extends over 15 amino acids. Germline V CDR1 and CDR2: MDHEN, SYDVKM. The CDR3 DNA follows: TGTGCCAGCTGCCGGGAGGCAGGGGGCTTGAATGAGCAGTTCTTC. Protein product: CASCREAGGLNEQFF.

CDR3: CASSLAQAGGKYEQYF. CDR3 nucleotide sequence: TGTGCCAGCAGCTTAGCGCAGGCCGGCGGGAAGTACGAGCAGTACTTC. V gene TRBV7-6 combines with J gene TRBJ2-7, with TRBD2 as a possible D gene (6 bases). Germline CDR1 is SGHVS and CDR2 is FNYEAQ. Trimming took off 0 bases at V and 4 bases at J, with 16 bases between the two ends. This CDR3 has 16 amino acids.

J is TRBJ2-5 and V is TRBV20-1; D possibly corresponds to TRBD2 (6 bases). Germline CDR1 is DFQATT and CDR2 is SNEGSKA (reference sequence). Trimming stripped 3 bases from V and 1 base from J, with 15 bases between. The CDR3 runs 15 residues. The DNA for the CDR3 is TGCAGTGCTAGTGGTCGGGGGTACCCCCAAGAGACCCAGTACTTC. Translated: CSASGRGYPQETQYF.

This clone has a single count. This chain joins TRBV29-1 and TRBJ1-5; weak D call: TRBD1 (6 bases). Germline V gene data show CDR1 as SQVTM and CDR2 as ANQGSEA. The CDR3 length is 14 residues. V was shortened by 7 bases and J by 5 bases, with 18 bases between the two germline ends. The CDR3 DNA reads TGCAGCGCCCTAGACAGGCTTGGGGATCAGCCCCAGCATTTT. It codes for CSALDRLGDQPQHF.

V gene TRBV6-5 combines with J gene TRBJ1-1, with TRBD1 identical over 7 bases. This CDR3 comprises 15 residues. The J segment lost 1 base and the V segment lost 5 bases, leaving 7 bases of the junction unmatched. The germline V gene encodes CDR1 MNHEY and CDR2 SVGAGI. The CDR3 nucleotides read TGTGCCAGCAGTCCCCACAGGGGAAGGAACACTGAAGCTTTCTTT. Its protein product is CASSPHRGRNTEAFF.

This clone was seen once. This chain joins TRBV7-2 and TRBJ1-6; D is unresolved. Germline V gives CDR1 SGHTA, CDR2 FQGNSA. This CDR3 has 14 residues. Trimming removed 8 bases at V and 8 bases at J, with 16 bases between. CDR3: CASSPRENYSPLHF. As DNA, the CDR3 is TGTGCCAGCTCCCCCCGGGAGAACTATTCACCCCTCCACTTT.

A single count supports this clone. V usage is TRBV18 and J usage is TRBJ1-4; 7 positions agree with TRBD1. The germline gives CDR1 KGHSH, CDR2 LQKENI. V lost 3 bases and J lost 5; bases outside the gene matches: 3. The CDR3 covers 14 residues. The CDR3 loop is CASSPRDSNEKLFF. DNA for the CDR3: TGTGCCAGCTCACCGAGGGACAGCAATGAAAAACTGTTTTTT.

On this clone: Compared with germline, one end of the junction differs, possibly owing to a read error. The chain has TRBV5-1 and TRBJ2-2, with 10 positions matching TRBD1. The CDR3 runs 14 residues. CDR1 is SGHRS and CDR2 is YFSETQ in the germline V gene. This chain's CDR3 is CASTGQGNSGELFF. The CDR3 coding sequence is TGCGCCAGCACGGGACAGGGGAACTCCGGGGAGCTGTTTTTT.

The chain uses TRBV4-2 and TRBJ1-1; 9 nucleotides agree with TRBD1. Germline V gene data show CDR1 as LGHNA and CDR2 as YNFKEQ. There are 17 residues in the CDR3. The junction had 7 bases not matched to a gene; V was cut back by 1 base and J by 1 base. CDR3 region: CASSQGRPGQGNTEAFF. The CDR3 DNA reads TGTGCCAGCAGCCAAGGACGACCGGGACAGGGGAACACTGAAGCTTTCTTT.

The sample holds one count of this clone. The chain recombines TRBV7-2 with TRBJ1-2; 7 bases fit TRBD1. The V and J ends lost 4 bases and 4 bases, in that order; junction bases with no gene match: 12. The germline V gene encodes CDR1 SGHTA and CDR2 FQGNSA. The CDR3 has 16 amino acids. The CDR3 DNA reads TGTGCCAGCAGCTCAGGGACAGTTAAATTCATCTATGGCTACACCTTC. It encodes CASSSGTVKFIYGYTF. Variable domain in full (rest from reference TRBV7-2 and TRBJ1-2): GAGVSQSPSNKVTEKGKDVELRCDPISGHTALYWYRQSLGQGLEFLIYFQGNSAPDKSGLPSDRFSAERTGGSVSTLTIQRTQQEDSAVYLCASSSGTVKFIYGYTFGSGTRLTVV.

CDR3 DNA: TGTGCCACCAGCGACAGTTCTGGGGCCAACGTCCTGACTTTC. Translated, it gives CATSDSSGANVLTF. The V gene is TRBV24-1, the J gene TRBJ2-6, with D possibly being TRBD1 (5 bases). The CDR3 loop spans 14 amino acids. Germline values: CDR1 KGHDR, CDR2 SFDVKD. The germline V and J ends were trimmed by 7 bases and 1 base, with 7 bases remaining between them.

This chain joins TRBV3-1 (or the pseudogene TRBV3-2) and TRBJ2-1; possibly TRBD2 for D (6 bases). V dropped 0 bases and J dropped 3 bases, with 12 bases sitting between them. There are 16 residues in the CDR3. Germline CDR1 is LGHDT and CDR2 is YNNKEL (reference sequence). The CDR3 nucleotides are TGTGCCAGCAGCCAAGATAGTCCGCGGGGCTACAATGAGCAGTTCTTC. This encodes CASSQDSPRGYNEQFF.

The chain recombines TRBV19 with TRBJ1-1; tentative D call: TRBD1 (6 bases). CDR3 length equals 17 residues. V dropped 5 bases and J dropped 0 bases, with 19 bases sitting between them. Germline V CDR1 and CDR2: LNHDA, SQIVND (reference sequence). In nucleotides, the CDR3 is TGTGCCAGTAGTCCATACCAGGGGACCCCGATGAACACTGAAGCTTTCTTT. Translation gives CASSPYQGTPMNTEAFF.

The chain uses TRBV5-4 and TRBJ1-3; D perhaps matches TRBD1 (5 bases). Trimming took off 0 bases at V and 0 bases at J, with 10 bases between the two ends. Per the germline V gene, CDR1 is SGHNT and CDR2 is YYREEE (reference sequence). The CDR3 totals 16 residues. The CDR3 loop is CASSLGTINSGNTIYF. The DNA of the CDR3 is TGTGCCAGCAGCTTGGGGACAATCAACTCTGGAAACACCATATATTTT.

The CDR3 here is CASRLAGEGTGELFF. DNA of the CDR3: TGTGCCAGCAGGCTAGCGGGAGAGGGCACCGGGGAGCTGTTTTTT. The chain employs TRBV2 and TRBJ2-2, with 10 positions matching TRBD2. Germline lookup yields CDR1 SNHLY and CDR2 FYNNEI. CDR3 length: 15 residues. V gave up 6 bases and J gave up 4 bases; unmatched junction bases: 5.

The chain has TRBV28 and TRBJ1-2, with TRBD1 matching over 7 bases. Trimming cost V 1 base and J 2 bases; bases outside gene matches: 4. CDR1 and CDR2 from the germline V gene are MDHEN and SYDVKM. CDR3 length: 15 residues. CDR3 bases: TGTGCCAGCAGTTTATCGGGGACAGTGAACTATGGCTACACCTTC. Amino acids: CASSLSGTVNYGYTF.